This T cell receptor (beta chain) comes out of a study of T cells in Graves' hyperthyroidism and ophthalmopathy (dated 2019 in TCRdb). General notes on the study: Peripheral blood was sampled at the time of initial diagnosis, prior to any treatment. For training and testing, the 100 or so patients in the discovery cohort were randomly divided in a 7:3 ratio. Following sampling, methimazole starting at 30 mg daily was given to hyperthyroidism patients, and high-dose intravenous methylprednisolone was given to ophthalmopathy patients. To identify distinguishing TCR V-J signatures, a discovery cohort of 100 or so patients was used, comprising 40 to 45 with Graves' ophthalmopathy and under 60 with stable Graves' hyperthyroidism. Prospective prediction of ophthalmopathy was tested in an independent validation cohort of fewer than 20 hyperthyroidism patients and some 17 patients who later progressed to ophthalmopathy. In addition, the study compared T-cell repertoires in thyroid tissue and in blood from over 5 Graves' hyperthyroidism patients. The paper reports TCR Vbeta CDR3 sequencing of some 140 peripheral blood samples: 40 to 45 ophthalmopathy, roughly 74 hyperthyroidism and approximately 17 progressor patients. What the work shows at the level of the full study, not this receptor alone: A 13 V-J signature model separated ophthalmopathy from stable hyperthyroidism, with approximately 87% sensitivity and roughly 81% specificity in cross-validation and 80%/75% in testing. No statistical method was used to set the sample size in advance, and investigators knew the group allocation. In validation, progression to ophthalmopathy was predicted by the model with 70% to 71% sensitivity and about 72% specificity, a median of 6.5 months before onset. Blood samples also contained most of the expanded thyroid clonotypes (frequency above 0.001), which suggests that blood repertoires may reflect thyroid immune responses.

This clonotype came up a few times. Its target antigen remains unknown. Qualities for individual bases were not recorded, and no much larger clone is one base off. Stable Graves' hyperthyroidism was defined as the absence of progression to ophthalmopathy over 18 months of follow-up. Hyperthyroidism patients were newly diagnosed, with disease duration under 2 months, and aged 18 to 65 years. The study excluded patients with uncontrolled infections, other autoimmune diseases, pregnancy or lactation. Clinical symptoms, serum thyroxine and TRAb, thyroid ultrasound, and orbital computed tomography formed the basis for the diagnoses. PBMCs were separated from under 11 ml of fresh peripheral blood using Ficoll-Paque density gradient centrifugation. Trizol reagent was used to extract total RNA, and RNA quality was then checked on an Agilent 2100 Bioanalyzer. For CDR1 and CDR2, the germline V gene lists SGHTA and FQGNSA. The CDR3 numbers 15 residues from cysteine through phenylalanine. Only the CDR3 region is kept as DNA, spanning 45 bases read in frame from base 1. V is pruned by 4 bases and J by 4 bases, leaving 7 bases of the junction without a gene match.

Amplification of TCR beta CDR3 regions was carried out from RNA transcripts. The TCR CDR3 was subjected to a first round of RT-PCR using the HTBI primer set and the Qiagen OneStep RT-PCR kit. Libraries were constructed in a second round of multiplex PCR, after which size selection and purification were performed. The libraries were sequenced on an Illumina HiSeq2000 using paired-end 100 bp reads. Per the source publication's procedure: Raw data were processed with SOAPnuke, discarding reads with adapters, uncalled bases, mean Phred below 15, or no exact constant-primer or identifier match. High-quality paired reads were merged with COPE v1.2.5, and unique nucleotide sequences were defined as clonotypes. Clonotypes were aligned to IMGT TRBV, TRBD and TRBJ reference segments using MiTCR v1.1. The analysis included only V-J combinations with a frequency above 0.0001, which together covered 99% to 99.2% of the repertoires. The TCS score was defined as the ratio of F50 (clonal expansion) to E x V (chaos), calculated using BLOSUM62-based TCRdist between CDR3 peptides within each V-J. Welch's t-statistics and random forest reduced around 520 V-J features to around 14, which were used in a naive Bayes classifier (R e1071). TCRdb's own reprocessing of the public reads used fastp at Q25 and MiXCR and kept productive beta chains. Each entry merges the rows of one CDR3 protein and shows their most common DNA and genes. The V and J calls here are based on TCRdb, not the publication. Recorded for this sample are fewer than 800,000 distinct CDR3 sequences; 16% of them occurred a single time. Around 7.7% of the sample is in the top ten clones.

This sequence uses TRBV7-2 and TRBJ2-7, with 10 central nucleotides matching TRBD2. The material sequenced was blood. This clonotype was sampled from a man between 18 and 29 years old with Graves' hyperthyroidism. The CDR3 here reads CASSSLAGAFYEQYF. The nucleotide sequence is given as TGTGCCAGCAGCTCCCTAGCGGGGGCCTTTTACGAGCAGTACTTC.